These 18 T cell receptor beta chains share one sample of origin, sequenced in a study of Graves' ophthalmopathy and Graves' hyperthyroidism. Amplification from RNA transcripts yielded the TCR beta CDR3 regions. An opening RT-PCR round employed HTBI primers and preceded a second-round multiplex PCR. Via MiXCR, TCRdb re-called the multiplex PCR reads, giving one row per CDR3 protein. Of fewer than 650,000 distinct CDR3 sequences listed, over 20% are singletons. Sample: peripheral blood. The receptors come from a woman younger than 35 with stable Graves' hyperthyroidism. Some clones in this sample may be carry-over from other donors' samples.

This clonotype was seen a handful of times. The J gene is TRBJ2-2, the V gene TRBV6-1, with a weak D call TRBD2 (5 bases). The CDR3 is 17 amino acids. Germline CDR1 MNHNS, CDR2 SASEGT. The V gene lost 7 bases and the J gene lost 1 base, with 19 bases spanning the gap. For the CDR3, the DNA is TGTGCCAGCACCTCTCGAAGCGGATTTAAGAACACCGGGGAGCTGTTTTTT. It codes for CASTSRSGFKNTGELFF.

The chain employs TRBV27 and TRBJ1-1, with D hard to call. This CDR3 is 15 amino acids long. The germline gives CDR1 MNHEY, CDR2 SMNVEV (reference sequence). Trimming pared 4 bases from V and 3 bases from J, leaving 15 bases between. CDR3 DNA: TGTGCCAGCAGTTCCCGGTTCCTAGGGCACACTGAAGCTTTCTTT. Translating it yields CASSSRFLGHTEAFF.

This clonotype was seen many times. The chain uses TRBV27 and TRBJ2-5; maybe TRBD1 (7 bases). Per germline, CDR1 MNHEY and CDR2 SMNVEV (reference sequence). V gave up 4 bases and J gave up 3 bases, with 18 bases separating them. The CDR3 is 16 residues long. CDR3 protein: CASSSPRDSKKETQYF. CDR3 in DNA: TGTGCCAGCAGTTCCCCGCGGGACAGCAAAAAAGAGACCCAGTACTTC.

This clonotype showed up just a few times. The rearrangement joins TRBV24-1 to TRBJ2-5; D tentatively fits TRBD1 or TRBD2 (5 bases each). The germline CDR1 and CDR2 sequences are KGHDR and SFDVKD. The CDR3 runs 15 residues. Between the trimmed V and J ends, which lost 0 bases and 7 bases, there was a span of 14 bases. CDR3 in amino acids: CATSDLRDGGWTQYF. CDR3 nucleotide sequence: TGTGCCACCAGTGATTTGAGGGACGGCGGATGGACCCAGTACTTC.

This rearrangement joins TRBV6-1 to TRBJ2-7, with D tentatively TRBD2 (5 bases). V lost 5 bases and J 7 bases, leaving 18 bases between the germline ends. CDR1 is MNHNS and CDR2 is SASEGT in the germline V gene. The CDR3 sequence is 14 residues long. CDR3 sequence reads: CASSPRRKWREQYF. DNA for the CDR3: TGTGCCAGCAGTCCCAGAAGGAAGTGGAGGGAGCAGTACTTC.

This clonotype was seen many times. The chain employs TRBV7-3 and TRBJ2-7, with D maybe TRBD1 (6 bases). V was pared by 5 bases and J by 5 bases, with 13 bases between. This CDR3 region has 13 residues. Germline CDR1 SGHTA, CDR2 FQGTGA. CDR3 sequence (DNA): TGTGCCAGCAGCCTCACAGGGTTGGACGAGCAGTACTTC. The encoded protein is CASSLTGLDEQYF.

This clonotype came up many times. V and J are TRBV12-3 or TRBV12-4 and TRBJ1-2, with D maybe TRBD1 (6 bases). The V end was cut by 7 bases, the J end by 6 bases, with 12 bases between. The CDR3 consists of 12 residues. The CDR3: CASTRGLDGYTF. In DNA, the CDR3 is TGTGCCAGCACCAGGGGACTTGATGGCTACACCTTC.

This clonotype was counted at least ten times. The chain uses TRBV6-4 and TRBJ2-5, with TRBD2 matching 10 bases. V lost 6 bases to trimming and J lost 3 bases; unmatched junction nucleotides: 19. Germline CDR1 and CDR2: MRHNA and SNTAGT. The CDR3 is 19 residues long. In DNA form, the CDR3 reads TGTGCCAGCAGACCCCCTGGACTAGCGGAGGAGAGGGGGAAAGAGACCCAGTACTTC. Amino acids: CASRPPGLAEERGKETQYF.

This clonotype was found many times. The chain has TRBV6-5 and TRBJ2-7, with 7 bases aligning to TRBD2. CDR1 is MNHEY, CDR2 SVGAGI, per germline. The CDR3 runs 14 residues. V lost 6 bases, J lost 3 bases, and 8 bases stayed unmatched. The CDR3 nucleotides are TGTGCCAGCAGAAAGGGGAGGGATGGCTACGAGCAGTACTTC. It translates to CASRKGRDGYEQYF.

This clonotype was seen repeatedly, ten times or more. The V and J genes are TRBV7-3 and TRBJ1-2; perhaps TRBD1 as D (5 bases). V was cut by 5 bases and J by 6 bases, with 13 bases left in between. Germline CDR1 reads SGHTA; CDR2 reads FQGTGA. There are 13 residues in the CDR3. In DNA form, the CDR3 reads TGTGCCAGCAGCCGCTCGGGAGGGGATGGCTACACCTTC. Residues: CASSRSGGDGYTF.

The chain joins TRBV10-3 to TRBJ2-5; 8 nucleotides align to TRBD1. V lost 0 bases, J lost 3 bases, and 6 bases stayed unmatched. The V gene's germline CDR1 is ENHRY and CDR2 SYGVKD. The CDR3 is made up of 16 amino acids. The CDR3 sequence is CAISESGQVGKETQYF. DNA for the CDR3: TGTGCCATCAGTGAGTCGGGACAGGTGGGGAAAGAGACCCAGTACTTC.

The genes are TRBV13 and TRBJ1-1; 7 positions agree with TRBD1. The CDR3 runs to 15 residues. Germline CDR1 and CDR2: PRHDT and FYEKMQ (reference sequence). J gave up 4 bases and V 3 bases, and 8 bases lay outside the gene matches. CDR3 coding DNA: TGTGCCAGCAGCTTTCCACAGGGGACTGGCACTGAAGCTTTCTTT. It encodes CASSFPQGTGTEAFF.

This clonotype occurred many times. CDR3 DNA: TGTGCCAGCAGTTTATGGACAGATACGCAGTATTTT. Amino acids: CASSLWTDTQYF. The gene calls are TRBV12-3 or TRBV12-4 and TRBJ2-3, with D unresolved. The ends were cut back, 2 bases at V and 3 bases at J, with 3 bases in the middle. The CDR3 sequence is 12 residues long.

V gene TRBV12-3 or TRBV12-4 combines with J gene TRBJ2-5; D is ambiguous. The CDR3 contains 14 residues. With 2 bases removed from V and 0 bases from J, the gap between germline ends came to 7 bases. CDR3 nucleotides: TGTGCCAGCAGTTTAATTAATTACCAAGAGACCCAGTACTTC. It codes for CASSLINYQETQYF.

This clonotype was found many times. V is TRBV6-1 and J is TRBJ2-4; D unresolved. Trimming removed 8 bases from V and 1 base from J, with 3 bases in between. This CDR3 region has 11 residues. Germline lookup yields CDR1 MNHNS and CDR2 SASEGT. This CDR3 is CASGAKNIQYF. The DNA of the CDR3 is TGTGCCAGCGGGGCCAAAAACATTCAGTACTTC.

The rearrangement links TRBV5-1 to TRBJ2-2, with TRBD1 matching over 7 bases. CDR3 length equals 18 residues. J was trimmed by 6 bases and V by 3 bases; bases with no gene match: 17. CDR1 and CDR2 from the germline V gene are SGHRS and YFSETQ. For the CDR3, the DNA is TGCGCCAGCAGCTGGGCTCTTGGGGGTACAGGGGCCCCCGGGGAGCTGTTTTTT. Translating it yields CASSWALGGTGAPGELFF.

In the case of this clonotype: The junction shows a germline mismatch at one end, possibly a read error. The chain is built from TRBV6-2 or TRBV6-3 and TRBJ2-4; D is perhaps TRBD1 (6 bases). Germline V CDR1 and CDR2: MNHEY, SVGEGT. The CDR3 loop spans 13 amino acids. The CDR3 spells CASSYGVGDIKYF. The CDR3 nucleotides are TGTGCCAGCAGTTACGGGGTGGGGGACATTAAGTACTTC.

This clonotype was recorded at least ten times. The rearrangement links TRBV25-1 to TRBJ1-2, with D unclear. V was shortened by 0 bases and J by 0 bases, with 5 bases between the two germline ends. The CDR3 consists of 14 residues. Germline assignment: CDR1 MGHDK and CDR2 SYGVNS. The chain's CDR3 is CASSEYVANYGYTF. The CDR3 bases are TGTGCCAGCAGTGAATACGTAGCTAACTATGGCTACACCTTC.